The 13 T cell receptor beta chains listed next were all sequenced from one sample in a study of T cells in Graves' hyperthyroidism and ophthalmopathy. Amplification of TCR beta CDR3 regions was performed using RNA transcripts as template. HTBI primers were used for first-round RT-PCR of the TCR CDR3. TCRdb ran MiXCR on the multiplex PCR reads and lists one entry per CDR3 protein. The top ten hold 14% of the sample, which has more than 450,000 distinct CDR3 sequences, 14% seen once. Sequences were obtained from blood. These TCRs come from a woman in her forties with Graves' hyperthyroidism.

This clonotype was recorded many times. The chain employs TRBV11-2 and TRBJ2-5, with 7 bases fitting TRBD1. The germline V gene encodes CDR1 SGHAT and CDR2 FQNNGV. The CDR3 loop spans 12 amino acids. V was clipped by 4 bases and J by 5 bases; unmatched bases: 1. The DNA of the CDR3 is TGTGCCAGCAGCTCGGACAGGGAGACCCAGTACTTC. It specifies CASSSDRETQYF.

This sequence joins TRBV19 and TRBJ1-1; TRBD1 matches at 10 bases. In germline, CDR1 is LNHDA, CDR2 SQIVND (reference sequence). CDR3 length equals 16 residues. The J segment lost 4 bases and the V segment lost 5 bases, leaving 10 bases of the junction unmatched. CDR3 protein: CASSDRGLVSVTEAFF. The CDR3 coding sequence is TGTGCCAGTAGTGACAGGGGGCTGGTCTCGGTCACTGAAGCTTTCTTT.

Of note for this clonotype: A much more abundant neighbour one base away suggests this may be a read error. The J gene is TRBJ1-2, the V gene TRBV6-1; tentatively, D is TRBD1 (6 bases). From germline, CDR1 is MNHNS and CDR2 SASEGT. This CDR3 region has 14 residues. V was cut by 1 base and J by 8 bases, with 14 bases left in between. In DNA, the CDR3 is TGTGCCAGCAGTGAAGGCGGGGGCAGGGGAGGCTACACCTTC. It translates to CASSEGGGRGGYTF.

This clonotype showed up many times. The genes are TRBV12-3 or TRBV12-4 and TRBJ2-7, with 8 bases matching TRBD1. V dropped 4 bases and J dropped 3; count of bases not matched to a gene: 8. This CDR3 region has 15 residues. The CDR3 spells CASSSGGTGYYEQYF. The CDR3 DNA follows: TGTGCCAGCAGTTCCGGTGGGACAGGTTACTACGAGCAGTACTTC.

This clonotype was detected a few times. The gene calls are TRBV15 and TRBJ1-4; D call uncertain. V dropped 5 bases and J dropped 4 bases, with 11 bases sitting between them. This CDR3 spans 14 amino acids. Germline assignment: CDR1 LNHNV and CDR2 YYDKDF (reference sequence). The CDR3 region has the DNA TGTGCCACCAGCCAGAGGTGGGGTAATGAAAAACTGTTTTTT. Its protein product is CATSQRWGNEKLFF.

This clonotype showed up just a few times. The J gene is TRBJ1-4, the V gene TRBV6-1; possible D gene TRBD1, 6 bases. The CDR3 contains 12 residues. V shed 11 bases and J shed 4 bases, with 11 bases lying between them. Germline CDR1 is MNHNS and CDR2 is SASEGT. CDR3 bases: TGTGCCGCGGGGGCCTTTAATGAAAAACTGTTTTTT. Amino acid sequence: CAAGAFNEKLFF.

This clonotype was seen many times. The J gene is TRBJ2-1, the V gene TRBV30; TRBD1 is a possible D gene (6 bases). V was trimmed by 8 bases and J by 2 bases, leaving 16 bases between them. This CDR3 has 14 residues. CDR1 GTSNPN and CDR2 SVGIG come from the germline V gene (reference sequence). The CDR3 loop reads CAVEPGDAYNEQFF. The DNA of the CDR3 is TGTGCCGTTGAACCAGGGGACGCCTACAATGAGCAGTTCTTC. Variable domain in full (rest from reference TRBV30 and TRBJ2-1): SQTIHQWPATLVQPVGSPLSLECTVEGTSNPNLYWYRQAAGRGLQLLFYSVGIGQISSEVPQNLSASRPQDRQFILSSKKLLLSDSGFYLCAVEPGDAYNEQFFGPGTRLTVL.

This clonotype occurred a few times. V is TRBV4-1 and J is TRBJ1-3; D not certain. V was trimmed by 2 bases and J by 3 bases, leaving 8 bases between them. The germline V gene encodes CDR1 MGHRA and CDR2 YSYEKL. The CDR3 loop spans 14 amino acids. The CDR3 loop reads CASSQKDGGNTIYF. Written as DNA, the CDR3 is TGCGCCAGCAGCCAAAAGGACGGTGGAAACACCATATATTTT.

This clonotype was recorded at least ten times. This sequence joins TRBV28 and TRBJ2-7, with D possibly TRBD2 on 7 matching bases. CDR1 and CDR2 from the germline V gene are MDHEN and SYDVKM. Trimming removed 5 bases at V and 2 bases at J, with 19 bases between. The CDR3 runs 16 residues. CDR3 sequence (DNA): TGTGCCAGCAGTATCGGGAGGAGGGGGGTGACCTACGAGCAGTACTTC. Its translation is CASSIGRRGVTYEQYF.

The CDR3 DNA sequence: TGCAGCGGCTGGGGAGGTTCCGATGAGCAGTTCTTC. This gives the protein CSGWGGSDEQFF. The chain combines TRBV29-1 with TRBJ2-1, with D possibly being TRBD2 (6 bases). Germline V gives CDR1 SQVTM, CDR2 ANQGSEA. The germline V and J ends were trimmed by 7 bases and 8 bases, with 15 bases remaining between them. The CDR3 extends over 12 amino acids.

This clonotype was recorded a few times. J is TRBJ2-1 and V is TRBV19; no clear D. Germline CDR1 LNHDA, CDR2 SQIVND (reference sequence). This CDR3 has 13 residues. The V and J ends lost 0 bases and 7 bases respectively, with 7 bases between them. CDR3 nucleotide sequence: TGTGCCAGTAGTATAGATATGCGGAATGAGCAGTTCTTC. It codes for CASSIDMRNEQFF.

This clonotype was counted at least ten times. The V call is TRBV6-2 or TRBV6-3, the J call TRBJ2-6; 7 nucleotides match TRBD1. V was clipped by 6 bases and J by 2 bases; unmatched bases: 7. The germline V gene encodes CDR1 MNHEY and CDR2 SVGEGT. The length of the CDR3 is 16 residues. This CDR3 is CASSVLGGAGANVLTF. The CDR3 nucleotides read TGTGCCAGCAGCGTTTTAGGGGGCGCTGGGGCCAACGTCCTGACTTTC.

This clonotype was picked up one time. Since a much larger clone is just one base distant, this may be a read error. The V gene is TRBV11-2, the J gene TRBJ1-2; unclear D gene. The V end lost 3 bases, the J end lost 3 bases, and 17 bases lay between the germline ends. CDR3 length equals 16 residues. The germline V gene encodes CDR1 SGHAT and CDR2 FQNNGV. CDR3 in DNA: TGTGCCAGCAGCTTGACCCCGTCCCTGGCCCACTATGGCTACACCTTC. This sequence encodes CASSLTPSLAHYGYTF.